This record covers a single T cell receptor beta chain. This clone was seen only a few times. The antigen it binds to is not known. Per-base quality was not reported, and no clone a single base away is much larger than it. The CDR3 contains 15 residues, cysteine and phenylalanine counted. Of all the DNA, just the CDR3 is kept, 45 bases in frame from base 1. V ends up 5 bases short and J 8 bases short, with an unmatched junction base count of 11. The CDR1 and CDR2 encoded by the germline V gene (reference sequence) are LGHDT and YNNKEL. In the prospective study, participants were about 18 to 95 years old, resided in fewer than 25 geographic areas of the United States, and were enrolled through a virtual design. In the prospective study, participants were assigned to cohorts based on the clinical history participants reported in a screening survey and a study questionnaire. ImmuneRACE Cohort 3 recovered participants were defined by two consecutive negative NP/OP PCR tests, healthcare professional clearance, or symptom resolution. Each participant in the prospective study had whole blood, serum and a nasopharyngeal or oropharyngeal swab collected by mobile phlebotomists. Additional blood draws and questionnaires over a 2-month period could optionally be provided by prospective study participants. Blood samples from the prospective study were shipped frozen or at room temperature prior to DNA extraction.

TCRbeta CDR3 regions were amplified from genomic DNA using the immunoSEQ Assay, a bias-controlled multiplex PCR. The authors' analysis ran thus. The number of nucleated cells in each sample was estimated by amplification of reference gene primers within the assay. Sequence reads were collapsed and filtered to measure the absolute abundance of every unique TCRbeta CDR3 rearrangement. For each sample, productive Simpson clonality was calculated as the square root of Simpson's diversity index across productive rearrangements. This is the immuneACCESS table as TCRdb keeps it, with only in-frame sequences that have V and J called. A part of the clones is gone; compared with another copy, unresolved V genes explain less than half, and the rest is unexplained. The V and J calls and the clone size are those of that table, but D and trimming were determined from the DNA. The sample table holds 150,000 to 200,000 clones, of which around 73% were seen once. 15% to 20% of the sample lies in the top ten.

The data belong to a study of blood T cell repertoires in COVID-19 (dated by TCRdb to the early 2020s). For the study in its entirety: Samples from collaborators originated in the United States, Italy and Spain and spanned both the acute and convalescent phases of COVID-19. The repertoires were released in a freely available public database intended as a resource for research on the immune response to SARS-CoV-2. Samples came from the ongoing ImmuneRACE study (first 160 participants) plus 1,254 subjects from 6 global collaborators. Where available, HLA class I and class II types were taken from metadata supplied by the sample provider and were not determined by assay-based typing. Deeply sampled blood TCRbeta repertoires from subjects exposed to, actively infected with, or recovered from COVID-19 were included in the dataset. Nearly every sample came with metadata listing a de-identified subject ID, COVID-19 status, age in years and sex. The prospective study material was composed of cDNA or gDNA derived from T cells, B-cell-depleted T cells, or PBMCs. Points the paper makes about the study in general: How much clinical and demographic metadata was included differed by source and by participant, and the metadata was provided uncurated.

Recombination linked TRBV3-1 (or the pseudogene TRBV3-2) to TRBJ1-2, with 10 bases in between that match TRBD1. The TCR originated in a woman aged 45 to 65 who had recovered from COVID-19. Source material: PBMCs or T cells enriched from blood (not recorded which). The nucleotide sequence is TGTGCCAGCAGCTCGCCCGGACAGGGGGGAGGAGGCTACACCTTC. Its amino acids are CASSSPGQGGGGYTF.